The 26 T cell receptor beta chains listed next were all sequenced from one sample in a study of T cell clones after liver transplantation. TCRdb's table, derived via immunoSEQ multiplex PCR, lists solely in-frame clones and lacks some. The sample has 95,000 to 110,000 clones; 84% are singletons. The sequenced sample was CD4+ T cells from blood, obtained approximately 43 months after liver transplant. Receptors were obtained from a human patient who received a liver transplant. These T cells may partly come from the graft donor.

The CDR3 loop reads CASSPGMGEDSYEQYF. DNA for the CDR3: TGTGCCAGCTCACCAGGGATGGGGGAAGACTCCTACGAGCAGTACTTC. The chain links TRBV18 to TRBJ2-7; D may match TRBD1 or TRBD2 (5 bases each). Germline-derived CDR1 and CDR2 are KGHSH and LQKENI. The CDR3 has 16 amino acids. With 2 bases removed from V and 0 bases from J, the gap between germline ends came to 14 bases.

The CDR3 DNA is TGCGCCAGCAGTCTCGGAGACAGCCTTTCCACCGGGGAGCTGTTTTTT. Translating gives CASSLGDSLSTGELFF. The chain is built from TRBV5-1 and TRBJ2-2; TRBD1 is a possible D gene (5 bases). Trimming pared 5 bases from V and 4 bases from J, leaving 18 bases between. The germline V gene encodes CDR1 SGHRS and CDR2 YFSETQ. The CDR3 sequence is 16 residues long.

The chain is built from TRBV21-1 and TRBJ2-7; the D segment call TRBD2 is taken from the table without a DNA check. TRBV21-1 is annotated as a pseudogene. This CDR3 has 18 amino acids. The CDR3 DNA follows: TGTGCCAGCAGTGTTAAAGCCCTTTCGCGCGGGGTCACCTACGAGCAGTACTTC. It is translated as CASSVKALSRGVTYEQYF.

This chain connects TRBV27 to TRBJ2-3; 8 positions match TRBD1. The trim removed 1 base at V and 0 bases at J, leaving 6 bases unmatched. The CDR3 spans 17 residues. Germline lookup yields CDR1 MNHEY and CDR2 SMNVEV (reference sequence). The CDR3 DNA is TGTGCCAGCAGTTTATTGGGTCAGGGGGCTAGCACAGATACGCAGTATTTT. Protein product: CASSLLGQGASTDTQYF.

The chain joins TRBV5-1 to TRBJ2-5, with a possible D match to TRBD2 (5 bases). V was trimmed by 7 bases and J by 7 bases, leaving 11 bases between them. CDR3 length: 11 amino acids. Germline-derived CDR1 and CDR2 are SGHRS and YFSETQ. In nucleotides, the CDR3 is TGCGCCAGCCGGACTGAGGGGACCCAGTACTTC. This sequence encodes CASRTEGTQYF.

The chain combines TRBV7-3 with TRBJ2-2, with D tentatively TRBD2 (5 bases). Trimming pared 4 bases from V and 6 bases from J, leaving 15 bases between. This CDR3 region has 15 residues. Germline-derived CDR1 and CDR2 are SGHTA and FQGTGA. In DNA form, the CDR3 reads TGTGCCAGCAGCTCCTCTGGAACTAGGGCCGGGGAGCTGTTTTTT. It is translated as CASSSSGTRAGELFF. The whole variable domain, remainder taken from reference TRBV7-3 and TRBJ2-2, is GAGVSQTPSNKVTEKGKYVELRCDPISGHTALYWYRQSLGQGPEFLIYFQGTGAADDSGLPNDRFFAVRPEGSVSTLKIQRTERGDSAVYLCASSSSGTRAGELFFGEGSRLTVL.

The chain employs TRBV27 and TRBJ1-5; TRBD1 matches 8 bases. The V segment lost 1 base and the J segment 2 bases; nucleotides outside the gene matches: 7. The CDR3 consists of 17 residues. In germline, CDR1 is MNHEY, CDR2 SMNVEV (reference sequence). The DNA of the CDR3 is TGTGCCAGCAGTTTATATCACGGACAGGGCGGCAATCAGCCCCAGCATTTT. Translating it yields CASSLYHGQGGNQPQHF.

The V call is TRBV15, the J call TRBJ2-5, with 7 bases matching TRBD1. The CDR3 has 15 amino acids. V was pared by 0 bases and J by 5 bases, with 6 bases of the junction left unmatched. CDR1 is LNHNV, CDR2 YYDKDF, per germline (reference sequence). CDR3 protein: CATSRDRQGLETQYF. CDR3 sequence (DNA): TGTGCCACCAGCAGAGATCGACAGGGATTGGAGACCCAGTACTTC.

This clone was counted a few times. The chain recombines TRBV5-4 with TRBJ2-3, with 10 bases lining up with TRBD2. V shed 10 bases and J 3 bases; nucleotides not matched to a gene: 8. The CDR3 is 14 residues long. The germline V gene has CDR1 SGHNT and CDR2 YYREEE (reference sequence). The CDR3 bases are TGTGCCGGATCGACTAGCGGGCGTACAGATACGCAGTATTTT. This translates into CAGSTSGRTDTQYF.

The chain recombines TRBV19 with TRBJ1-5; 7 positions match TRBD1. CDR1 LNHDA and CDR2 SQIVND come from the germline V gene (reference sequence). The CDR3 runs to 18 residues. Trimming removed 2 bases from V and 0 bases from J; junction bases left unmatched: 10. As DNA, the CDR3 is TGTGCCAGTAGTATAAGGGGGCGGACAGTTTATAGCAATCAGCCCCAGCATTTT. As protein: CASSIRGRTVYSNQPQHF.

The chain has TRBV27 and TRBJ2-1; 8 bases line up with TRBD1. The germline CDR1 and CDR2 sequences are MNHEY and SMNVEV (reference sequence). With 3 bases clipped from V and 8 bases from J, the junction kept 3 bases outside the gene matches. The CDR3 consists of 13 residues. The CDR3 bases are TGTGCCAGCAGTTTCGCAGGGGGCCATGAGCAGTTCTTC. Translation gives CASSFAGGHEQFF.

This chain's CDR3 is CASSIDRGLQQNQPQHF. CDR3 DNA sequence: TGTGCCAGTAGTATAGACCGGGGGCTCCAGCAGAATCAGCCCCAGCATTTT. The V gene is TRBV19, the J gene TRBJ1-5; D may be TRBD1 (6 bases). The germline V gene encodes CDR1 LNHDA and CDR2 SQIVND (reference sequence). Between the trimmed V and J ends, which lost 0 bases and 4 bases, there was a span of 16 bases. This CDR3 is 17 amino acids long. The entire variable domain, with the rest obtained from reference TRBV19 and TRBJ1-5, is as follows: DGGITQSPKYLFRKEGQNVTLSCEQNLNHDAMYWYRQDPGQGLRLIYYSQIVNDFQKGDIAEGYSVSREKKESFPLTVTSAQKNPTAFYLCASSIDRGLQQNQPQHFGDGTRLSIL.

This clone was found a few times. V is TRBV7-8 and J is TRBJ2-7, with TRBD2 matching 8 bases. Germline CDR1 reads SGHVS; CDR2 reads FQNEAQ. V gave up 1 base and J gave up 3 bases; unmatched junction bases: 2. The CDR3 has 14 amino acids. The CDR3 DNA sequence: TGTGCCAGCAGCTTAGGTCGGGGGGGCTACGAGCAGTACTTC. Its protein product is CASSLGRGGYEQYF.

This rearrangement joins TRBV5-4 to TRBJ2-1, with 7 bases that match TRBD1. This CDR3 spans 13 amino acids. Germline V lookup: CDR1 SGHNT, CDR2 YYREEE (reference sequence). V trimming: 4 bases; J trimming: 3 bases; junction bases outside the gene matches: 1. The CDR3 nucleotides are TGTGCCAGCAGCCGGGACAGCTACAATGAGCAGTTCTTC. It yields the protein CASSRDSYNEQFF.

V usage is TRBV5-1 and J usage is TRBJ1-2, with D tentatively TRBD1 (6 bases). The CDR3 is 14 residues long. V was trimmed by 0 bases and J by 6 bases, leaving 12 bases between them. Per germline, CDR1 SGHRS and CDR2 YFSETQ. The CDR3 is CASSLEGGPNGYTF. The CDR3 region has the DNA TGCGCCAGCAGCTTGGAGGGGGGCCCGAATGGCTACACCTTC. Filled out from reference TRBV5-1 and TRBJ1-2, the complete variable domain reads KAGVTQTPRYLIKTRGQQVTLSCSPISGHRSVSWYQQTPGQGLQFLFEYFSETQRNKGNFPGRFSGRQFSNSRSEMNVSTLELGDSALYLCASSLEGGPNGYTFGSGTRLTVV.

This clone was detected a few times. This chain uses TRBV18 with TRBJ1-4, with D unresolved. The CDR3 consists of 15 residues. V was pared by 0 bases and J by 4 bases, with 9 bases between. CDR1 and CDR2 (germline): KGHSH, LQKENI. CDR3 bases: TGTGCCAGCTCACCACCTGGGCTGAGTAATGAAAAACTGTTTTTT. Protein sequence: CASSPPGLSNEKLFF.

The chain uses TRBV19 and TRBJ2-3; weak D call: TRBD1 (7 bases). This CDR3 is built from 16 residues. The germline V gene has CDR1 LNHDA and CDR2 SQIVND (reference sequence). V was cut by 3 bases and J by 0 bases, with 13 bases left in between. The DNA for the CDR3 is TGTGCCAGTAGTATGTTCCAGGGGGGAAGCACAGATACGCAGTATTTT. The encoded protein is CASSMFQGGSTDTQYF.

The chain recombines TRBV28 with TRBJ2-1, with 8 positions matching TRBD2. Germline V gene sequence: CDR1 MDHEN, CDR2 SYDVKM. J lost 5 bases, V lost 4 bases, and 13 bases had no gene match. This CDR3 is built from 17 residues. Here the CDR3 reads CASSSLKRSGRDNEQFF. In nucleotides, the CDR3 is TGTGCCAGCAGTTCCTTAAAACGGAGCGGGAGAGACAATGAGCAGTTCTTC.

The chain links TRBV2 to TRBJ2-7, with D hard to call. With 8 bases removed from V and 3 bases from J, the gap between germline ends came to 5 bases. CDR1 SNHLY and CDR2 FYNNEI come from the germline V gene. CDR3 size: 10 residues. Here the CDR3 DNA reads TGTGCCAGCGGTTACTACGAGCAGTACTTC. This encodes CASGYYEQYF. The complete variable domain, with remaining parts taken from reference TRBV2 and TRBJ2-7, reads EPEVTQTPSHQVTQMGQEVILRCVPISNHLYFYWYRQILGQKVEFLVSFYNNEISEKSEIFDDQFSVERPDGSNFTLKIRSTKLEDSAMYFCASGYYEQYFGPGTRLTVT.

J is TRBJ1-5 and V is TRBV18; D is ambiguous. The V and J ends lost 1 base and 1 base respectively, with 8 bases between them. The CDR3 covers 15 residues. Germline-derived CDR1 and CDR2 are KGHSH and LQKENI. As DNA, the CDR3 is TGTGCCAGCTCACCACGGAGCACGAGCAATCAGCCCCAGCATTTT. Amino acids: CASSPRSTSNQPQHF.

The V gene is TRBV27, the J gene TRBJ1-5; no reliable D call. The CDR3 loop spans 17 amino acids. The V end lost 0 bases, the J end lost 0 bases, and 12 bases lay between the germline ends. Germline V CDR1 and CDR2: MNHEY, SMNVEV (reference sequence). CDR3 sequence reads: CASSLSMGGISNQPQHF. CDR3 coding DNA: TGTGCCAGCAGTTTATCGATGGGAGGGATTAGCAATCAGCCCCAGCATTTT.

This chain connects TRBV29-1 to TRBJ1-1; D is unresolved. V was trimmed by 7 bases and J by 2 bases, leaving 5 bases between them. This CDR3 comprises 10 residues. Per the germline V gene, CDR1 is SQVTM and CDR2 is ANQGSEA. The CDR3 nucleotides are TGCAGCGCATACAACACTGAAGCTTTCTTT. Its translation: CSAYNTEAFF.

The chain has TRBV19 and TRBJ2-3; TRBD1 agrees at 10 bases. The CDR3 runs to 16 residues. Trimming removed 4 bases from V and 5 bases from J; junction bases left unmatched: 9. Germline-derived CDR1 and CDR2 are LNHDA and SQIVND (reference sequence). The CDR3 is CASSKAGTGVEDTQYF. The CDR3 DNA is TGTGCCAGTAGTAAGGCCGGGACAGGGGTAGAAGATACGCAGTATTTT.

The rearrangement links TRBV2 to TRBJ2-7; 8 positions agree with TRBD1. Germline V gives CDR1 SNHLY, CDR2 FYNNEI. The CDR3 consists of 11 residues. Trimming at V came to 7 bases and at J to 4 bases, leaving 0 bases not matched to a gene. The CDR3 here is CASNRGYEQYF. The CDR3 coding sequence is TGTGCCAGCAACAGGGGGTACGAGCAGTACTTC.

This clone was counted a single time. The genes are TRBV6-1 and TRBJ1-1; 8 nucleotides line up with TRBD1. The J segment lost 4 bases and the V segment lost 7 bases, leaving 5 bases of the junction unmatched. The CDR3 consists of 13 residues. CDR1 is MNHNS, CDR2 SASEGT, per germline. The CDR3 bases are TGTGCCAGCAATGCCAGGGGGCTCACTGAAGCTTTCTTT. This translates into CASNARGLTEAFF.

The chain employs TRBV6-1 and TRBJ2-1, with D possibly matching TRBD1 (6 bases). Germline CDR1 is MNHNS and CDR2 is SASEGT. Between the trimmed V and J ends, which lost 2 bases and 7 bases, there was a span of 12 bases. The CDR3 has 14 residues. The CDR3: CASSELRGGNEQFF. DNA of the CDR3: TGTGCCAGCAGTGAATTGAGAGGGGGAAATGAGCAGTTCTTC.